These 5 T cell receptor beta chains share one sample of origin, sequenced in a study of T cell responses to AZD1222 COVID-19 vaccine. TCRdb's table, derived via immunoSEQ multiplex PCR, lists solely in-frame clones and lacks some. The sample yields 200,000 or so clones, approximately 94% seen once. This specimen was peripheral blood, taken on day 0 of AZD1222 vaccination. The receptors were gathered from an adult in good health.

This sequence joins TRBV9 and TRBJ1-1; the match to TRBD1 covers 7 bases. This CDR3 contains 15 residues. Germline-derived CDR1 and CDR2 are SGDLS and YYNGEE. Trimming cost V 0 bases and J 11 bases; bases outside gene matches: 13. CDR3 residues: CASSVGGGTGVGAFF. Written as DNA, the CDR3 is TGTGCCAGCAGCGTAGGAGGGGGCACAGGGGTGGGGGCTTTCTTT.

The V gene is TRBV7-2, the J gene TRBJ1-3; D gene uncertain. Germline V gene lookup returns CDR1 SGHTA and CDR2 FQGNSA. The CDR3 covers 16 residues. The V and J ends lost 0 bases and 0 bases respectively, with 9 bases between them. The CDR3 DNA reads TGTGCCAGCAGCTTAGCGGGAACAACCTCTGGAAACACCATATATTTT. Translating it yields CASSLAGTTSGNTIYF.

V and J are TRBV30 and TRBJ1-3; D unresolved. V lost 0 bases and J lost 4, with 13 bases in between. The CDR3 runs 15 residues. Germline CDR1 GTSNPN, CDR2 SVGIG (reference sequence). CDR3 region: CAWSVPDGRGNTIYF. CDR3 bases: TGTGCCTGGAGTGTACCAGACGGGCGCGGAAACACCATATATTTT. Combining the CDR3 with reference TRBV30 and TRBJ1-3 gives the whole variable domain SQTIHQWPATLVQPVGSPLSLECTVEGTSNPNLYWYRQAAGRGLQLLFYSVGIGQISSEVPQNLSASRPQDRQFILSSKKLLLSDSGFYLCAWSVPDGRGNTIYFGEGSWLTVV.

The chain uses TRBV27 and TRBJ1-1; no clear D. The CDR3 runs to 13 residues. Germline CDR1 reads MNHEY; CDR2 reads SMNVEV (reference sequence). Trimming left V 4 bases short and J 3 bases short, with 9 bases between. The CDR3 loop is CASSWVRHTEAFF. In DNA, the CDR3 is TGTGCCAGCAGTTGGGTACGCCACACTGAAGCTTTCTTT.

This clone occurred once. J is TRBJ1-1 and V is TRBV6-5; no definite D call. The CDR3 loop spans 14 amino acids. CDR1 is MNHEY, CDR2 SVGAGI, per germline. V lost 4 bases and J lost 0, with 9 bases in between. The chain's CDR3 is CASSWTDLNTEAFF. The CDR3 nucleotides read TGTGCCAGCAGTTGGACGGATTTGAACACTGAAGCTTTCTTT.